Following are 24 T cell receptor beta chains from one sample sequenced in a study of identical twins. TCRdb called the 5' RACE reads again in MiXCR, with one record for every CDR3 protein. The sample has 350,000 to 450,000 distinct CDR3 sequences; approximately 18% are singletons. Sequencing used naive T cells sorted from blood. The receptors were sampled from a man aged 45-65 years in good health.

There are many counts of this clonotype. The rearrangement joins TRBV15 to TRBJ2-1; D not certain. V was clipped by 0 bases and J by 8 bases, with 17 bases between them. The V gene's germline CDR1 is LNHNV and CDR2 YYDKDF (reference sequence). This CDR3 has 16 residues. CDR3 protein: CATSRDERLVRDEQFF. CDR3 in DNA: TGTGCCACCAGCAGAGATGAAAGACTGGTTCGCGATGAGCAGTTCTTC.

This clonotype has a count of ten or more. The junction differs from germline at one of its ends, possibly a read error. This sequence joins TRBV12-3 or TRBV12-4 and TRBJ2-1, with a weak D call TRBD2 (5 bases). The CDR3 extends over 13 amino acids. CDR3 region: CASSIAWVGEQFF. CDR3 DNA: TGTGCCAGCAGTATAGCGTGGGTCGGTGAGCAGTTCTTC.

The V and J genes are TRBV6-2 or TRBV6-3 and TRBJ2-1; 8 bases align to TRBD2. CDR3 length: 15 residues. The ends lost 6 bases at V and 4 bases at J; junction bases unmatched: 8. The germline V gene encodes CDR1 MNHEY and CDR2 SVGEGT. In nucleotides, the CDR3 is TGTGCCAGCAGAACTAGCGGCCCATCATACAATGAGCAGTTCTTC. Translation gives CASRTSGPSYNEQFF.

This clonotype was counted only a few times. The rearrangement uses TRBV12-3 or TRBV12-4 and TRBJ2-1; 9 bases map to TRBD2. CDR3 length equals 14 residues. V lost 3 bases to trimming and J lost 7 bases; unmatched junction nucleotides: 4. Written as DNA, the CDR3 is TGTGCCAGCAGTTTCCTAGCGGGGCAAAATGAGCAGTTCTTC. It yields the protein CASSFLAGQNEQFF.

This chain joins TRBV20-1 and TRBJ2-3, with unresolved D. This CDR3 is built from 15 residues. Germline V gene data show CDR1 as DFQATT and CDR2 as SNEGSKA (reference sequence). V lost 0 bases and J lost 4, with 14 bases in between. CDR3 amino acids: CSARDAVGGADTQYF. The CDR3 coding sequence is TGCAGTGCTAGAGACGCTGTCGGTGGGGCAGATACGCAGTATTTT.

The chain uses TRBV29-1 and TRBJ2-1; TRBD2 is a possible D gene (6 bases). The CDR3 has 17 amino acids. V was shortened by 0 bases and J by 4 bases, with 19 bases between the two germline ends. The V gene's germline CDR1 is SQVTM and CDR2 ANQGSEA. CDR3 region: CSVEETPPGLSYNEQFF. CDR3 sequence (DNA): TGCAGCGTTGAAGAAACCCCCCCGGGACTTTCTTACAATGAGCAGTTCTTC.

This clonotype was recorded at least ten times. The genes are TRBV20-1 and TRBJ2-7, with TRBD1 as a possible D gene (5 bases). The CDR3 extends over 15 amino acids. The V end lost 0 bases, the J end lost 1 base, and 13 bases lay between the germline ends. Germline V lookup: CDR1 DFQATT, CDR2 SNEGSKA (reference sequence). CDR3 region: CSARDLAGKSYEQYF. The DNA for the CDR3 is TGCAGTGCTAGAGATCTCGCAGGGAAGTCCTACGAGCAGTACTTC.

This clonotype appeared many times. V gene TRBV11-2 combines with J gene TRBJ1-5, with 8 bases that match TRBD1. With V trimmed by 1 base and J by 0 bases, 2 bases remained unmatched. CDR3 length: 16 amino acids. CDR1 is SGHAT and CDR2 is FQNNGV in the germline V gene. This CDR3 reads CASSLAGGNSNQPQHF. The DNA of the CDR3 is TGTGCCAGCAGCTTAGCAGGGGGCAATAGCAATCAGCCCCAGCATTTT.

The chain couples TRBV11-2 to TRBJ2-1; the match to TRBD2 covers 9 bases. Looked up from germline, CDR1 is SGHAT and CDR2 is FQNNGV. With V trimmed by 7 bases and J by 8 bases, 18 bases remained unmatched. The CDR3 runs 17 residues. The CDR3 loop reads CASNFTWGSSGSHEQFF. The CDR3 nucleotides read TGTGCCAGCAACTTCACATGGGGTAGTAGCGGGAGCCATGAGCAGTTCTTC.

Here the CDR3 reads CASSEYHELETQYF. In nucleotides, the CDR3 is TGTGCCAGCAGTGAATACCATGAGTTAGAGACCCAGTACTTC. This chain uses TRBV25-1 with TRBJ2-5; D gene ambiguous. The length of the CDR3 is 14 residues. CDR1 is MGHDK and CDR2 is SYGVNS in the germline V gene. V was pared by 0 bases and J by 4 bases, with 9 bases between.

This clonotype was detected only a few times. The rearrangement uses TRBV12-3 or TRBV12-4 and TRBJ2-3; D might be TRBD1 (5 bases). V was pared by 2 bases and J by 4 bases, with 10 bases between. CDR3 length: 14 residues. The CDR3 sequence is CASSLNQGSDTQYF. The CDR3 DNA reads as TGTGCCAGCAGTTTAAATCAGGGTTCAGATACGCAGTATTTT.

This clonotype was observed a handful of times. This chain connects TRBV12-3 or TRBV12-4 to TRBJ2-4, with TRBD1 identical over 11 bases. V lost 5 bases to trimming and J lost 15 bases; unmatched junction nucleotides: 9. The CDR3 consists of 13 residues. CDR3 DNA sequence: TGTGCCAGCAGTCCCCGGGACAGGGGGGGTCTGTACTTC. It specifies CASSPRDRGGLYF.

This clonotype was observed a few times. This rearrangement joins TRBV20-1 to TRBJ1-1; D possibly corresponds to TRBD1 (5 bases). The CDR3 contains 14 residues. The germline gives CDR1 DFQATT, CDR2 SNEGSKA (reference sequence). V lost 6 bases to trimming and J lost 11 bases, with 25 bases between them. The DNA for the CDR3 is TGCAGTGCGAGACTAGACGGGGCCGGAGCGCGGGCTTTCTTT. It yields the protein CSARLDGAGARAFF.

The CDR3 here is CASSSYLAESTDTQYF. The CDR3 nucleotides are TGTGCCAGCAGCTCATACCTAGCGGAAAGCACAGATACGCAGTATTTT. The rearrangement links TRBV9 to TRBJ2-3, with 7 positions matching TRBD2. The CDR3 totals 16 residues. V shed 4 bases and J 0 bases; nucleotides not matched to a gene: 8. Per the germline V gene, CDR1 is SGDLS and CDR2 is YYNGEE.

V gene TRBV20-1 combines with J gene TRBJ2-7, with TRBD2 matching over 10 bases. The germline CDR1 and CDR2 sequences are DFQATT and SNEGSKA (reference sequence). V lost 7 bases to trimming and J lost 1 base; unmatched junction nucleotides: 7. CDR3 length equals 14 residues. CDR3: CSVRQLAGSYEQYF. For the CDR3, the DNA is TGCAGTGTGAGACAACTAGCGGGGTCCTACGAGCAGTACTTC.

The chain has TRBV10-3 and TRBJ2-1; a weak D match, TRBD1 (5 bases). V was pared by 8 bases and J by 2 bases, with 16 bases between. The CDR3 has 15 residues. Germline CDR1 and CDR2: ENHRY and SYGVKD. The CDR3 loop is CAISRTKDTYNEQFF. The CDR3 DNA reads as TGTGCCATCTCCAGGACAAAGGATACCTACAATGAGCAGTTCTTC.

V is TRBV7-2 and J is TRBJ2-7; a weak D match, TRBD2 (5 bases). In germline, CDR1 is SGHTA, CDR2 FQGNSA. CDR3 length: 13 residues. Trimming cost V 4 bases and J 5 bases, with 12 bases left between them. In nucleotides, the CDR3 is TGTGCCAGCAGCTCGTCCCCGGGGAACGAGCAGTACTTC. It encodes CASSSSPGNEQYF.

V usage is TRBV6-2 or TRBV6-3 and J usage is TRBJ1-1; maybe TRBD1 (5 bases). The germline V and J ends were trimmed by 7 bases and 10 bases, with 19 bases remaining between them. The CDR3 spans 13 residues. Germline V gene sequence: CDR1 MNHEY, CDR2 SVGEGT. The CDR3 here is CASIQDTSTRAFF. In DNA form, the CDR3 reads TGTGCCAGCATTCAGGACACTTCCACGCGAGCTTTCTTT.

This clonotype was seen ten or more times. J is TRBJ2-5 and V is TRBV20-1; 13 bases match TRBD2. CDR3 length: 14 amino acids. Germline trimming cut 5 bases from V and 7 bases from J; bases unmatched to any gene: 7. Looked up from germline, CDR1 is DFQATT and CDR2 is SNEGSKA (reference sequence). The CDR3 DNA reads TGCAGTGCTTCTGGACTAGCGGGGGAGGTGACCCAGTACTTC. Protein product: CSASGLAGEVTQYF.

The sample holds many counts of this clonotype. This chain uses TRBV27 with TRBJ1-2; D is unresolved. Between the trimmed V and J ends, which lost 5 bases and 7 bases, there was a span of 14 bases. The germline gives CDR1 MNHEY, CDR2 SMNVEV (reference sequence). This CDR3 is built from 13 residues. The CDR3 DNA is TGTGCCAGCAGTCGCGACCTTCAAGGTGGCTACACCTTC. Translation: CASSRDLQGGYTF.

This clonotype was counted a few times. The chain recombines TRBV4-2 with TRBJ2-1, with 14 positions matching TRBD2. CDR1 and CDR2 (germline): LGHNA, YNFKEQ. Germline trimming cut 3 bases from V and 2 bases from J; bases unmatched to any gene: 0. The CDR3 covers 16 residues. The CDR3 spells CASSQTSGRAYNEQFF. CDR3 bases: TGTGCCAGCAGCCAGACTAGCGGGAGGGCCTACAATGAGCAGTTCTTC.

This rearrangement joins TRBV7-9 to TRBJ1-2; D ambiguous. Germline-derived CDR1 and CDR2 are SEHNR and FQNEAQ (reference sequence). CDR3 size: 13 residues. Trimming cost V 1 base and J 4 bases, with 7 bases left between them. CDR3 DNA: TGTGCCAGCAGCTTAGACCAGTTCTATGGCTACACCTTC. Its protein is CASSLDQFYGYTF.

This clonotype has a count of ten or more. The chain is built from TRBV20-1 and TRBJ2-3; no reliable D call. This CDR3 has 13 residues. Trimming pared 3 bases from V and 5 bases from J, leaving 12 bases between. The germline V gene has CDR1 DFQATT and CDR2 SNEGSKA (reference sequence). The CDR3 sequence: CSASRVSQDTQYF. CDR3 DNA sequence: TGCAGTGCTAGTAGGGTCTCGCAAGATACGCAGTATTTT.

The chain couples TRBV2 to TRBJ2-2; 8 bases are shared with TRBD1. Trimming cost V 6 bases and J 1 base; bases outside gene matches: 1. Looked up from germline, CDR1 is SNHLY and CDR2 is FYNNEI. The CDR3 length is 14 residues. The DNA of the CDR3 is TGTGCCAGCAGGGGGACAGGGAACACCGGGGAGCTGTTTTTT. This codes for CASRGTGNTGELFF.